Presented here are 17 T cell receptor beta chains from one specimen sequenced in a study of T cell responses to AZD1222 COVID-19 vaccine. Clones were sequenced by immunoSEQ multiplex PCR, and TCRdb holds only the in-frame ones, with some missing. The profile shows about 59,000 clones, about four fifths of them singletons. Sequenced material: peripheral blood, taken on day 0 of AZD1222 vaccination. The receptors derive from an adult in good health.

The chain recombines TRBV18 with TRBJ2-7, with D maybe TRBD2 (6 bases). V shed 6 bases and J shed 0 bases, with 15 bases lying between them. Germline V gives CDR1 KGHSH, CDR2 LQKENI. The CDR3 consists of 15 residues. CDR3 loop: CASSPAQGGSYEQYF. The CDR3 nucleotides read TGTGCCAGCTCCCCTGCGCAGGGAGGCTCCTACGAGCAGTACTTC.

This clone has a handful of counts. This chain's CDR3 is CASSELGMGASYEQYF. DNA for the CDR3: TGTGCCAGCAGTGAATTAGGTATGGGCGCATCCTACGAGCAGTACTTC. The J gene is TRBJ2-7, the V gene TRBV6-1, with D unclear. Looked up from germline, CDR1 is MNHNS and CDR2 is SASEGT. This CDR3 is 16 amino acids long. V was pared by 2 bases and J by 1 base, with 15 bases between.

This clone has just one count. The CDR3 DNA follows: TGTGCCAGCAGCCGACAGGCTCCGGGGGGCTACACCTTC. Residues: CASSRQAPGGYTF. The rearrangement uses TRBV2 and TRBJ1-2, with D possibly matching TRBD1 (6 bases). This CDR3 is built from 13 residues. Germline lookup yields CDR1 SNHLY and CDR2 FYNNEI. Trimming took off 6 bases at V and 8 bases at J, with 16 bases between the two ends.

The chain combines TRBV27 with TRBJ1-6; a weak D match, TRBD1 (6 bases). The CDR3 totals 15 residues. Between the trimmed V and J ends, which lost 3 bases and 7 bases, there was a span of 13 bases. The germline CDR1 and CDR2 sequences are MNHEY and SMNVEV (reference sequence). The CDR3 region is CASSFNRVMNSPLHF. The CDR3 region has the DNA TGTGCCAGCAGTTTCAACAGGGTGATGAATTCACCCCTCCACTTT.

CDR3: CASGDREDSPLHF. In DNA form, the CDR3 reads TGTGCCTCCGGTGACAGGGAGGATTCACCCCTCCACTTT. The rearrangement links TRBV6-5 to TRBJ1-6; TRBD1 agrees at 7 bases. CDR3 length equals 13 residues. The germline V gene encodes CDR1 MNHEY and CDR2 SVGAGI. V was pared by 11 bases and J by 8 bases, with 9 bases of the junction left unmatched.

V gene TRBV7-9 combines with J gene TRBJ1-4; D remains unclear. V lost 2 bases, J lost 6 bases, and 13 bases lay in between. The CDR3 is made up of 15 amino acids. The germline V gene encodes CDR1 SEHNR and CDR2 FQNEAQ (reference sequence). The CDR3 region is CASSLTQAVYEKLFF. The CDR3 nucleotides read TGTGCCAGCAGCTTAACCCAGGCGGTGTATGAAAAACTGTTTTTT.

The chain joins TRBV7-9 to TRBJ1-1, with no clear D. The CDR3 is 15 residues long. The germline CDR1 and CDR2 sequences are SEHNR and FQNEAQ (reference sequence). V was clipped by 2 bases and J by 3 bases, with 13 bases between them. As DNA, the CDR3 is TGTGCCAGCAGCTTATTAATCGGCGCGGACACTGAAGCTTTCTTT. Its translation: CASSLLIGADTEAFF.

The chain employs TRBV19 and TRBJ1-2; weak D call: TRBD1 (5 bases). The germline CDR1 and CDR2 sequences are LNHDA and SQIVND (reference sequence). The CDR3 is 16 amino acids. Trimming removed 1 base from V and 7 bases from J, with 19 bases in between. The chain's CDR3 is CASSIALGPSQGGYTF. The CDR3 nucleotides are TGTGCCAGTAGTATAGCCCTCGGACCCAGTCAGGGTGGCTACACCTTC.

The V gene is TRBV7-9, the J gene TRBJ2-7; 7 bases map to TRBD1. The germline CDR1 and CDR2 sequences are SEHNR and FQNEAQ (reference sequence). V was pared by 5 bases and J by 3 bases, with 13 bases of the junction left unmatched. The CDR3 has 16 amino acids. CDR3 DNA: TGTGCCAGCAGCCCACGTTTCAGGGACAGTAGCTACGAGCAGTACTTC. As protein: CASSPRFRDSSYEQYF.

The rearrangement links TRBV30 to TRBJ2-7; no reliable D call. The CDR3 length is 13 residues. Germline V gene data show CDR1 as GTSNPN and CDR2 as SVGIG (reference sequence). V shed 5 bases and J shed 6 bases, with 17 bases lying between them. CDR3 sequence (DNA): TGTGCCTGGGCCCGGTCCTCCCGAGGCGAGCAGTACTTC. Translating gives CAWARSSRGEQYF.

The V and J genes are TRBV6-5 and TRBJ2-7, with no clear D. CDR1 MNHEY and CDR2 SVGAGI come from the germline V gene. The CDR3 runs 15 residues. V was cut by 6 bases and J by 0 bases, with 15 bases left in between. The DNA of the CDR3 is TGTGCCAGCAGCCCCCGCCCCCTTAGCTCCTACGAGCAGTACTTC. As protein: CASSPRPLSSYEQYF.

This clone was seen only a few times. This sequence joins TRBV19 and TRBJ2-2; D uncertain. CDR3 length: 14 amino acids. Between the trimmed V and J ends, which lost 3 bases and 8 bases, there was a span of 13 bases. CDR1 is LNHDA and CDR2 is SQIVND in the germline V gene (reference sequence). The CDR3 here is CASSILLTAGELFF. CDR3 bases: TGTGCCAGTAGTATCCTCCTAACGGCTGGGGAGCTGTTTTTT.

The chain joins TRBV6-2 or TRBV6-3 to TRBJ2-7; 8 nucleotides agree with TRBD1. The CDR3 totals 15 residues. CDR1 and CDR2 (germline): MNHEY, SVGEGT. Unmatched junction bases numbered 12, after V lost 6 bases and J lost 5 bases. CDR3 sequence reads: CASSPRGQGVDEQYF. The DNA for the CDR3 is TGTGCCAGCAGCCCCCGCGGACAGGGTGTCGACGAGCAGTACTTC.

This chain links TRBV11-2 with TRBJ1-2, with 11 positions matching TRBD1. The germline V gene encodes CDR1 SGHAT and CDR2 FQNNGV. This CDR3 region has 15 residues. Trimming took 4 bases from V and 6 from J; bases not matched to a gene: 7. The chain's CDR3 is CASSSGQGVRDGYTF. The CDR3 bases are TGTGCCAGCAGCTCGGGACAGGGGGTTAGGGATGGCTACACCTTC.

This chain links TRBV6-2 or TRBV6-3 with TRBJ1-5, with 8 positions matching TRBD1. The CDR3 is 13 amino acids. Per germline, CDR1 MNHEY and CDR2 SVGEGT. The V segment lost 5 bases and the J segment 7 bases; nucleotides outside the gene matches: 4. In DNA form, the CDR3 reads TGTGCCAGCAGTAAACAGGGGGAACAGCCCCAGCATTTT. Its protein product is CASSKQGEQPQHF.

The chain combines TRBV24-1 with TRBJ1-4, with D uncertain. Germline V gene sequence: CDR1 KGHDR, CDR2 SFDVKD. The ends were cut back, 8 bases at V and 14 bases at J, with 14 bases in the middle. This CDR3 is 11 amino acids long. In DNA form, the CDR3 reads TGTGCCACCAATCGCACACAGCATCTGTTTTTT. The encoded protein is CATNRTQHLFF.

This rearrangement joins TRBV29-1 to TRBJ1-1; a weak D match, TRBD1 (6 bases). CDR3 length equals 13 residues. The germline V gene has CDR1 SQVTM and CDR2 ANQGSEA. Trimming left V 1 base short and J 4 bases short, with 10 bases between. The CDR3 loop reads CSVEGQGPTEAFF. In DNA form, the CDR3 reads TGCAGCGTTGAAGGGCAGGGGCCCACTGAAGCTTTCTTT.